This T cell receptor (beta chain) was identified during a study of T cell changes during pregnancy in multiple sclerosis. Profiled with immunoSEQ multiplex PCR; TCRdb holds only in-frame clones, not every one. Among about 73,000 clones, 85% to 95% were seen once, and the ten largest hold roughly 2.8%. CDR3 length: 15 amino acids. The V and J ends lost 2 bases and 5 bases respectively, with 13 bases between them. Germline-derived CDR1 and CDR2 are WNHNN and SYGVQD (reference sequence). The chain is built from TRBV10-1 and TRBJ2-1; perhaps TRBD1 as D (5 bases). This TCR derives from a female donor in good health, enrolled as a control in a pregnancy study. Sequenced here: peripheral blood, sampled in the third trimester of pregnancy. This chain's CDR3 is CASSERQGYHNEQFF. CDR3 in DNA: TGCGCCAGCAGTGAGAGGCAGGGATACCACAATGAGCAGTTCTTC.